This note documents a single TCR beta chain sequence. From germline, CDR1 is LNHDA and CDR2 SQIVND (reference sequence). The CDR3 contains 13 residues. The J segment lost 1 base and the V segment lost 10 bases, leaving 4 bases of the junction unmatched. The data belong to a study of blood T cell repertoires in COVID-19. The overall study: Donors in the United States, Italy and Spain gave samples during acute or convalescent COVID-19. The analysed material was cDNA or gDNA that came from T cells, B-cell-depleted T cells, or PBMCs.

Original analysis: By means of reference gene primer amplification, nucleated cell counts were estimated. Profiled with immunoSEQ multiplex PCR; TCRdb holds only in-frame clones, not every one. That table supplies the V and J calls and clone size; D and trimming were determined from the DNA. In the table there are roughly 100,000 clones, about 80% of which are singletons. This rearrangement joins TRBV19 to TRBJ2-3, with 8 bases matching TRBD2. What was sequenced was peripheral blood. This receptor was obtained from a man between 65 and 85 years old with acute or convalescent COVID-19. The CDR3 DNA follows: TGTGCCACCTCGGGGGGGGGCACAGATACGCAGTATTTT. Protein sequence: CATSGGGTDTQYF.